This T cell receptor (beta chain) originates from a study of cytomegalovirus exposure and HLA in healthy donors. Study results and limitations: Judged likely to be a sequencing artifact was a cluster of highly shared sequence variants. There were 150 to 200 TCR beta chains listed as cytomegalovirus-associated. Because they were indistinguishable, some V segments, including TRBV6-2 and TRBV6-3, were excluded. Reports state that TCR beta sequences accurately predicted most subjects' HLA-A and HLA-B alleles.

Remarks on this clone: As yet, its antigen is unknown.

The CDR3 consists of 14 residues. Between the trimmed V and J ends, which lost 0 bases and 4 bases, there was a span of 9 bases. Germline loops: CDR1 LNHDA, CDR2 SQIVND (reference sequence). PCR was performed using 60 Vbeta and 13 Jbeta primers. The protocol was immunoSEQ multiplex PCR, while the TCRdb copy is restricted to in-frame clones and leaves out a portion. The data hold 95,000 to 100,000 clones, with about 74% observed a single time. The TCR comes from a female donor in good health and CMV-seronegative. The sequenced sample was PBMCs. This sequence joins TRBV19 and TRBJ1-2; D is uncertain. CDR3 in amino acids: CASSIERGSYGYTF. The CDR3 nucleotides are TGTGCCAGTAGTATAGAGCGCGGTTCCTATGGCTACACCTTC.